A selection of T cell receptor beta chains follows, all from one sample in a study of sequential checkpoint blockade in melanoma. Repertoires were generated with immunoSEQ multiplex PCR, while TCRdb's copy carries only in-frame clones and drops some. Among some 19,000 clones listed, 25% to 35% were seen once. Here the sequenced sample was tumor tissue (inferred from file names), taken from a patient given nivolumab and ipilimumab in sequence. All receptors come from a human donor with melanoma. The CDR3 runs from the conserved cysteine through the conserved F or W. D genes are given only for firm matches. The size entry is marked missing in some rows and otherwise reads once, few, many or a size class.

j_gene: TRBJ1-5; abundance: few; d_gene: TRBD1; v_gene: TRBV28; CDR3aa: CASTGGWSQPQHF; CDR3nt: TGTGCCAGTACAGGGGGCTGGAGTCAGCCCCAGCATTTT
j_gene: TRBJ2-7; abundance: once; d_gene: NA; v_gene: TRBV5-1; CDR3aa: CASSLEGGTPREQYF; CDR3nt: TGCGCCAGCAGCTTGGAGGGCGGGACTCCGAGGGAGCAGTACTTC
j_gene: TRBJ2-7; abundance: NA; d_gene: TRBD2; v_gene: TRBV6-8; CDR3aa: CASTRTSGDYEQYF; CDR3nt: TGTGCCAGCACCCGGACTAGCGGGGATTACGAGCAGTACTTC
j_gene: TRBJ1-1; abundance: medium-sized; d_gene: NA; v_gene: TRBV29-1; CDR3aa: CSVDGGAANTEAFF; CDR3nt: TGCAGCGTTGATGGGGGGGCGGCTAACACTGAAGCTTTCTTT
j_gene: TRBJ2-5; abundance: many; d_gene: NA; v_gene: TRBV11-3; CDR3aa: CASSSSPPGLLETQYF; CDR3nt: TGTGCCAGCAGCAGTTCTCCCCCGGGACTGCTAGAGACCCAGTACTTC
j_gene: TRBJ2-2; abundance: few; d_gene: NA; v_gene: TRBV5-1; CDR3aa: CASSWGQNTGELFF; CDR3nt: TGCGCCAGCAGCTGGGGCCAAAACACCGGGGAGCTGTTTTTT
j_gene: TRBJ2-1; abundance: NA; d_gene: NA; v_gene: TRBV29-1; CDR3aa: CSVESGLKAEQFF; CDR3nt: TGCAGCGTTGAGTCAGGGCTAAAGGCTGAGCAGTTCTTC
j_gene: TRBJ2-5; abundance: NA; d_gene: TRBD2; v_gene: TRBV9; CDR3aa: CASSGRTGGAIETQYF; CDR3nt: TGTGCCAGCAGTGGGCGCACCGGGGGGGCGATAGAGACCCAGTACTTC
j_gene: TRBJ1-2; abundance: many; d_gene: NA; v_gene: TRBV6-1; CDR3aa: CASSEARYGYTF; CDR3nt: TGTGCCAGCAGTGAAGCACGGTATGGCTACACCTTC
j_gene: TRBJ2-1; abundance: few; d_gene: NA; v_gene: TRBV18; CDR3aa: CASSPLGEEYNEQFF; CDR3nt: TGTGCCAGCTCACCACTCGGGGAGGAGTACAATGAGCAGTTCTTC
j_gene: TRBJ2-2; abundance: few; d_gene: NA; v_gene: TRBV19; CDR3aa: CASRRTGTNTGELFF; CDR3nt: TGTGCCAGTAGGCGAACAGGGACGAACACCGGGGAGCTGTTTTTT
j_gene: TRBJ1-6; abundance: few; d_gene: NA; v_gene: TRBV6-8; CDR3aa: CASSYDQGLNSPLHF; CDR3nt: TGTGCCAGCAGTTACGACCAGGGTCTAAATTCACCCCTCCACTTT
j_gene: TRBJ2-5; abundance: few; d_gene: NA; v_gene: TRBV11-3; CDR3aa: CASSLVGGAETQYF; CDR3nt: TGTGCCAGCAGCTTAGTAGGCGGGGCAGAGACCCAGTACTTC
j_gene: TRBJ2-2; abundance: many; d_gene: TRBD2; v_gene: TRBV11-3; CDR3aa: CASSRWTSGRAEIGELFF; CDR3nt: TGTGCCAGCAGCCGATGGACTAGCGGGAGGGCTGAGATCGGGGAGCTGTTTTTT
j_gene: TRBJ2-5; abundance: few; d_gene: NA; v_gene: TRBV11-3; CDR3aa: CASSLWDNGETQYF; CDR3nt: TGTGCCAGCAGCTTATGGGACAATGGGGAGACCCAGTACTTC
j_gene: TRBJ1-4; abundance: NA; d_gene: NA; v_gene: TRBV9; CDR3aa: CASSVTEGNEKLFF; CDR3nt: TGTGCCAGCAGCGTTACAGAGGGTAATGAAAAACTGTTTTTT
j_gene: TRBJ1-3; abundance: NA; d_gene: NA; v_gene: TRBV9; CDR3aa: CASSKESSGNTIYF; CDR3nt: TGTGCCAGCAGTAAGGAGAGCTCTGGAAACACCATATATTTT
j_gene: TRBJ1-2; abundance: many; d_gene: NA; v_gene: TRBV11-3; CDR3aa: CASSLGPYGTTNYGYTF; CDR3nt: TGTGCCAGCAGCTTAGGTCCTTACGGGACAACTAACTATGGCTACACCTTC
j_gene: TRBJ2-1; abundance: few; d_gene: NA; v_gene: TRBV4-1; CDR3aa: CASSQVRNDEQFF; CDR3nt: TGCGCCAGCAGCCAAGTTCGAAACGATGAGCAGTTCTTC
j_gene: TRBJ2-5; abundance: NA; d_gene: NA; v_gene: TRBV28; CDR3aa: CASSSTGGQETQYF; CDR3nt: TGTGCCAGCAGTTCGACAGGAGGCCAAGAGACCCAGTACTTC
j_gene: TRBJ2-2; abundance: medium-sized; d_gene: TRBD1; v_gene: TRBV6-8; CDR3aa: CASSSTGGNRLGELFF; CDR3nt: TGTGCCAGCAGTTCGACAGGGGGTAATCGGCTCGGGGAGCTGTTTTTT
j_gene: TRBJ2-3; abundance: few; d_gene: NA; v_gene: TRBV27; CDR3aa: CASSPGTYPTDTQYF; CDR3nt: TGTGCCAGCAGCCCCGGGACTTACCCCACAGATACGCAGTATTTT
j_gene: TRBJ2-1; abundance: NA; d_gene: NA; v_gene: TRBV9; CDR3aa: CASSASGTGYNEQFF; CDR3nt: TGTGCCAGCAGCGCCAGCGGGACAGGCTACAATGAGCAGTTCTTC
j_gene: TRBJ2-2; abundance: NA; d_gene: NA; v_gene: TRBV5-1; CDR3aa: CASIEGDFRPGELFF; CDR3nt: TGCGCCAGCATTGAGGGGGACTTCAGGCCCGGGGAGCTGTTTTTT
j_gene: TRBJ2-7; abundance: few; d_gene: NA; v_gene: TRBV6-8; CDR3aa: CASSSRGSARDEQYF; CDR3nt: TGTGCCAGCAGTTCCCGGGGGTCGGCCAGGGACGAGCAGTACTTC
j_gene: TRBJ2-5; abundance: NA; d_gene: TRBD1; v_gene: TRBV19; CDR3aa: CASSQQGAVGETQYF; CDR3nt: TGTGCCAGTAGTCAACAGGGGGCCGTAGGAGAGACCCAGTACTTC
j_gene: TRBJ2-7; abundance: many; d_gene: NA; v_gene: TRBV6-8; CDR3aa: CASSLGHYYEQYF; CDR3nt: TGTGCCAGCAGTCTCGGACACTACTACGAGCAGTACTTC